The T cell receptor (beta chain) under discussion was sequenced for a study of blood T cell repertoires in COVID-19 (TCRdb year 2020). Broadly, across the study: Collaborator samples came from the United States, Italy and Spain and covered acute and convalescent phases of COVID-19. The material from the prospective study consisted of cDNA or gDNA derived from T cells, B-cell-depleted T cells, or PBMCs. Samples were obtained from the ongoing ImmuneRACE study (first 160 participants) and from about 1,300 subjects provided by 6 global collaborators. The repertoires were made available in a free public database intended to serve as a resource for research on the immune response to SARS-CoV-2. Subjects who had been exposed to COVID-19, were actively infected with it, or had recovered from it provided the deeply sampled blood TCRbeta repertoires that made up the dataset. A de-identified subject ID, COVID-19 status, age in years and sex were almost always included in the sample metadata. Where available, HLA class I and class II types were obtained from metadata supplied by the sample provider rather than from assay-based typing.

Relative to germline, V is missing 3 bases and J is missing 4 bases, with 8 bases of the junction outside any gene match. The CDR3 numbers 16 residues from cysteine through phenylalanine. The sequence is cut down to CDR3 DNA, 48 bases in frame from base 1. CDR1 and CDR2, per the germline V gene (reference sequence), are SEHNR and FQNEAQ. Collaborating institutions collected whole blood in K2EDTA tubes following their own protocols. For TCRbeta analysis, collaborators shipped samples in one of three forms: frozen whole blood, isolated PBMCs, or DNA extracted from either of those sample types. The immunoSEQ Assay, a bias-controlled multiplex PCR, was used to amplify TCRbeta CDR3 regions from genomic DNA. Under the source paper's analysis protocol: Within the assay, amplification of reference gene primers was used to estimate how many nucleated cells each sample contained. Sequence reads were collapsed and filtered to measure the absolute abundance of every unique TCRbeta CDR3 rearrangement. For each sample, productive Simpson clonality was calculated by taking the square root of Simpson's diversity index across productive rearrangements. As stored in TCRdb, this immuneACCESS dataset retains in-frame rearrangements with V and J assigned. A fraction of the clones does not appear; measured against another copy, unresolved V genes explain less than half of the discrepancy, and the remainder lacks a known reason. V and J calls and clone size are copied from that table; D and trimming were computed from the DNA. This sample has around 70,000 clones in its table, and roughly four fifths of those were observed once. The leading ten clones occupy 1.8% of the sample.

Findings and caveats that apply to the study as a whole: How much clinical and demographic metadata was included differed by source and by participant, and the metadata was provided uncurated.

Worth noting for this clone: Its antigen has not been determined. No qualities accompany the bases; no much larger clone lies one base away.

The specimen was peripheral blood. The rearrangement joined TRBV7-9 to TRBJ2-3, with 9 central nucleotides matching TRBD2. This sequence originates from a woman in her sixties with acute or convalescent COVID-19. The nucleotides read TGTGCCAGCAGCTTTCTAGCGGGATTGGGGTCAGATACGCAGTATTTT. Its product reads: CASSFLAGLGSDTQYF.